Listed here are 18 T cell receptor beta chains from one sample, sequenced in a study of response to subunit inactivated influenza vaccine. In TCRdb, the RT-PCR reads were re-called with MiXCR into one record per CDR3 protein. The sample has almost 600,000 distinct CDR3 sequences, 14% seen once. The source material was PBMCs from blood, sampled about 11 days after vaccination. The receptors shown here come from a man aged 50 to 60 who received an inactivated influenza vaccine.

J is TRBJ2-5 and V is TRBV12-3 or TRBV12-4; 9 bases align to TRBD1. Trimming removed 3 bases from V and 7 bases from J; junction bases left unmatched: 12. This CDR3 has 16 residues. The CDR3 region is CASSFLTGGPVGTQYF. The CDR3 DNA follows: TGTGCCAGCAGTTTTCTGACAGGGGGACCCGTAGGGACCCAGTACTTC.

The sample holds many counts of this clonotype. This rearrangement joins TRBV20-1 to TRBJ2-7, with D perhaps assigned TRBD1 or TRBD2 (6 bases each). The ends were cut back, 5 bases at V and 2 bases at J, with 19 bases in the middle. The CDR3 spans 15 residues. The germline V gene encodes CDR1 DFQATT and CDR2 SNEGSKA (reference sequence). In DNA form, the CDR3 reads TGCAGTGCTGTAGCAACAGGAAGGGGGGCCTACGAGCAGTACTTC. Protein sequence: CSAVATGRGAYEQYF.

The chain carries TRBV24-1 and TRBJ2-1; possibly TRBD1 or TRBD2 for D (6 bases each). Germline CDR1 reads KGHDR; CDR2 reads SFDVKD. V was trimmed by 3 bases and J by 3 bases, leaving 14 bases between them. This CDR3 has 16 amino acids. CDR3 amino acids: CATSDPRGTGYNEQFF. CDR3 in DNA: TGTGCCACCAGTGATCCTAGGGGGACTGGCTACAATGAGCAGTTCTTC.

J is TRBJ2-1 and V is TRBV3-1; D may be TRBD1 (6 bases). The V gene lost 6 bases and the J gene lost 8 bases, with 14 bases spanning the gap. The CDR3 runs to 13 residues. Germline V CDR1 and CDR2: LGHDT, YNNKEL (reference sequence). Written as DNA, the CDR3 is TGTGCCAGCAGAGGTTGGGGGCTCCATGAGCAGTTCTTC. Translating gives CASRGWGLHEQFF.

The chain has TRBV7-9 and TRBJ1-1; no firm D call. Per germline, CDR1 SEHNR and CDR2 FQNEAQ (reference sequence). With 5 bases removed from V and 10 bases from J, the gap between germline ends came to 11 bases. There are 11 residues in the CDR3. In DNA, the CDR3 is TGTGCCAGCAGCCGCGATCTGGGAGCTTTCTTT. It yields the protein CASSRDLGAFF.

The chain carries TRBV7-2 and TRBJ2-3, with 8 bases matching TRBD2. Per the germline V gene, CDR1 is SGHTA and CDR2 is FQGNSA. With V trimmed by 7 bases and J by 1 base, 1 base remained unmatched. The length of the CDR3 is 13 residues. The CDR3: CASNGGGTDTQYF. In DNA, the CDR3 is TGTGCCAGCAACGGGGGGGGCACAGATACGCAGTATTTT.

The J gene is TRBJ2-1, the V gene TRBV20-1, with D perhaps being TRBD1 or TRBD2 (6 bases each). CDR3 size: 16 residues. CDR1 is DFQATT, CDR2 SNEGSKA, per germline (reference sequence). The V end was cut by 0 bases, the J end by 0 bases, with 12 bases between. The CDR3 loop is CSARDVGGNSYNEQFF. CDR3 DNA: TGCAGTGCTAGAGATGTAGGGGGGAACTCCTACAATGAGCAGTTCTTC.

This clonotype was counted a few times. The chain carries TRBV21-1 and TRBJ1-2. TRBV21-1 is annotated as a pseudogene. CDR3 length: 16 residues. Here the CDR3 DNA reads TGTGCCAGCAGCCCCCGCAGTAGGACCTCGGCTTATGGCTACACCTTC. It translates to CASSPRSRTSAYGYTF.

This chain uses TRBV30 with TRBJ2-3, with TRBD1 as a possible D gene (5 bases). This CDR3 is built from 15 residues. Per germline, CDR1 GTSNPN and CDR2 SVGIG (reference sequence). The V end was cut by 7 bases, the J end by 1 base, with 18 bases between. This CDR3 is CASETDRWGTDTQYF. CDR3 DNA: TGTGCCTCAGAAACCGACAGATGGGGCACAGATACGCAGTATTTT.

This chain links TRBV6-1 with TRBJ1-2; D might be TRBD1 (6 bases). CDR1 is MNHNS and CDR2 is SASEGT in the germline V gene. The V end was cut by 6 bases, the J end by 3 bases, with 14 bases between. There are 14 residues in the CDR3. The CDR3 DNA sequence: TGTGCCAGCAGGACCACAGGGCAGCACTATGGCTACACCTTC. Its translation is CASRTTGQHYGYTF.

This clonotype was observed many times. CDR3 sequence (DNA): TGTGCCAGCAGTTCATCAGGGGGAGGCTACACCTTC. This gives the protein CASSSSGGGYTF. The chain joins TRBV12-3 or TRBV12-4 to TRBJ1-2; 7 bases align to TRBD1. The trim removed 4 bases at V and 8 bases at J, leaving 4 bases unmatched. This CDR3 is built from 12 residues.

The V and J genes are TRBV6-5 and TRBJ1-1; D unresolved. This CDR3 has 15 amino acids. V shed 2 bases and J shed 0 bases, with 10 bases lying between them. Looked up from germline, CDR1 is MNHEY and CDR2 is SVGAGI. In DNA, the CDR3 is TGTGCCAGCAGTTACGGCAGAATCATGAACACTGAAGCTTTCTTT. Translating it yields CASSYGRIMNTEAFF.

CDR3 in DNA: TGTGCCAGCAGCTTAACAGGGCGGACTGAAGCTTTCTTT. This encodes CASSLTGRTEAFF. The chain joins TRBV7-6 to TRBJ1-1; possible D gene TRBD1, 6 bases. The ends were cut back, 2 bases at V and 5 bases at J, with 9 bases in the middle. Per germline, CDR1 SGHVS and CDR2 FNYEAQ. This CDR3 has 13 amino acids.

This clonotype showed up just once. This chain connects TRBV29-1 to TRBJ2-5; maybe TRBD1 (6 bases). V dropped 6 bases and J dropped 0 bases, with 17 bases sitting between them. Germline-derived CDR1 and CDR2 are SQVTM and ANQGSEA. The CDR3 covers 15 residues. This CDR3 reads CSVGPGTPYQETQYF. For the CDR3, the DNA is TGCAGCGTCGGTCCCGGGACACCGTACCAAGAGACCCAGTACTTC. The complete variable domain, with remaining parts taken from reference TRBV29-1 and TRBJ2-5, reads SAVISQKPSRDICQRGTSLTIQCQVDSQVTMMFWYRQQPGQSLTLIATANQGSEATYESGFVIDKFPISRPNLTFSTLTVSNMSPEDSSIYLCSVGPGTPYQETQYFGPGTRLLVL.

In its sample, this clonotype was seen a few times. The chain recombines TRBV12-3 or TRBV12-4 with TRBJ2-1, with 9 positions matching TRBD1. The CDR3 consists of 17 residues. Trimming took 6 bases from V and 1 from J; bases not matched to a gene: 10. Here the CDR3 DNA reads TGTGCCAGCAGCCCCAGGACAGGGGAGGCATCCTACAATGAGCAGTTCTTC. Residues: CASSPRTGEASYNEQFF.

The V gene is TRBV11-1, the J gene TRBJ2-1, with 8 bases lining up with TRBD2. The CDR3 extends over 20 amino acids. The ends lost 1 base at V and 0 bases at J; junction bases unmatched: 14. CDR1 and CDR2 (germline): SGHAT, FQDESV (reference sequence). CDR3 in amino acids: CASSLERMRVAGSSYNEQFF. The DNA of the CDR3 is TGTGCCAGCAGCTTAGAGAGGATGCGGGTAGCGGGGAGCTCCTACAATGAGCAGTTCTTC.

This clonotype was recorded a few times. This chain joins TRBV5-1 and TRBJ1-1, with D possibly matching TRBD1 (6 bases). Germline assignment: CDR1 SGHRS and CDR2 YFSETQ. With 4 bases removed from V and 0 bases from J, the gap between germline ends came to 13 bases. This CDR3 is built from 15 residues. DNA for the CDR3: TGCGCCAGCAGCGATCAACAGGGCTTGAACACTGAAGCTTTCTTT. It specifies CASSDQQGLNTEAFF.

This clonotype showed up just a few times. This chain links TRBV4-2 with TRBJ2-7; D tentatively reads TRBD1 or TRBD2 (5 bases each). Germline CDR1 is LGHNA and CDR2 is YNFKEQ. V lost 0 bases, J lost 0 bases, and 12 bases lay in between. This CDR3 is built from 16 residues. CDR3 amino acids: CASSQDLGTDSYEQYF. The CDR3 DNA follows: TGTGCCAGCAGCCAAGATTTGGGGACCGACTCCTACGAGCAGTACTTC.